Each of the 2 T cell receptor beta chains below was sequenced from the same sample in a study of human T cells and chemical hapten exposure. One entry per CDR3 protein, called by TCRdb with MiXCR from the RACE reads. The sample has around 100,000 distinct CDR3 sequences, about an eighth seen once. Time point of the sample: patch test 2, 6 weeks after DPC sensitization. Treatment here: therapeutic diphenylcyclopropenone sensitization with weekly scalp DPC. This specimen was whole blood, taken in connection with sensitization to the hapten diphenylcyclopropenone (DPC). The receptors originated from a woman in her forties with alopecia areata. Some clones in this sample may be carry-over from other donors' samples.

This clonotype was detected a few times. The chain uses TRBV20-1 and TRBJ1-2, with D possibly being TRBD1 (5 bases). The CDR3 contains 13 residues. Trimming removed 0 bases at V and 8 bases at J, with 13 bases between. Germline lookup yields CDR1 DFQATT and CDR2 SNEGSKA (reference sequence). CDR3 DNA: TGCAGTGCTAGAGACTCAGGGAGTCAAGGCTACACCTTC. As protein: CSARDSGSQGYTF.

This clonotype was seen ten or more times. V gene TRBV7-8 combines with J gene TRBJ1-5; TRBD1 agrees at 8 bases. V shed 0 bases and J 6 bases; nucleotides not matched to a gene: 4. This CDR3 has 15 amino acids. CDR1 and CDR2 from the germline V gene are SGHVS and FQNEAQ. CDR3 sequence reads: CASSLAGQGLQPQHF. CDR3 sequence (DNA): TGTGCCAGCAGCTTAGCCGGACAGGGTCTTCAGCCCCAGCATTTT.